Listed below are T cell receptor beta chains from one sample, sequenced in a study of blood T cell repertoires in COVID-19. Only in-frame clones appear in the TCRdb table, and some are missing; sequencing was by immunoSEQ multiplex PCR. Of approximately 260,000 clones in the sample, approximately 79% were seen once. Material: PBMCs or T cells enriched from blood (not recorded which). The receptors stem from a man aged 30 to 45 with acute COVID-19. CDR3s include the opening cysteine and the closing phenylalanine or tryptophan. The D gene is left open where the match is weak. Rows give clone size only sometimes, using once, few, many, or a class for an expanded clone.

d_call: TRBD2
v_call: TRBV11-2
clone_size: once
j_call: TRBJ2-5
cdr3_nt: TGTGCCAGCAGCTTAAGACTAGCGGGGGGACAAGAGACCCAGTACTTC
cdr3_aa: CASSLRLAGGQETQYF

d_call: TRBD1
v_call: TRBV7-2
clone_size: few
j_call: TRBJ1-5
cdr3_nt: TGTGCCAGCAGCCCCCGACAGGGGCGTCAGCCCCAGCATTTT
cdr3_aa: CASSPRQGRQPQHF

d_call: NA
v_call: TRBV6-1
clone_size: NA
j_call: TRBJ1-5
cdr3_nt: TGTGCCAGCAGTGAAGCGCATATGAGCGGGTTACAGCCCCAGCATTTT
cdr3_aa: CASSEAHMSGLQPQHF

d_call: TRBD1
v_call: TRBV6-5
clone_size: NA
j_call: TRBJ1-1
cdr3_nt: TGTGCCACTAGGACAGGGGGGAACACTGAAGCTTTCTTT
cdr3_aa: CATRTGGNTEAFF

d_call: TRBD2
v_call: TRBV11-3
clone_size: NA
j_call: TRBJ2-1
cdr3_nt: TGTGCCAGCAGCTTAGCAAGCGGGAGGTCCTACAATGAGCAGTTCTTC
cdr3_aa: CASSLASGRSYNEQFF

d_call: NA
v_call: TRBV19
clone_size: once
j_call: TRBJ1-1
cdr3_nt: TGTGCCAGTAGACCTAGCGTACTGAACACTGAAGCTTTCTTT
cdr3_aa: CASRPSVLNTEAFF

d_call: TRBD1
v_call: TRBV5-1
clone_size: few
j_call: TRBJ1-2
cdr3_nt: TGTGCCAGCAGCTTAATTTTGACAGGGGGCTTAGGTACCGATGGCTACACCTTC
cdr3_aa: CASSLILTGGLGTDGYTF

d_call: NA
v_call: TRBV27
clone_size: NA
j_call: TRBJ2-1
cdr3_nt: TGTGCCAGCAGTTTACAGGGGGGCTACAATGAGCAGTTCTTC
cdr3_aa: CASSLQGGYNEQFF

d_call: NA
v_call: TRBV9
clone_size: once
j_call: TRBJ2-1
cdr3_nt: TGTGCCAGTCGCGGGACGTCGGACAATGAGCAGTTCTTC
cdr3_aa: CASRGTSDNEQFF

d_call: NA
v_call: TRBV5-1
clone_size: NA
j_call: TRBJ1-4
cdr3_nt: TGTGCCAGCAGCTGGACTAGCGGTGAAAAACTGTTTTTT
cdr3_aa: CASSWTSGEKLFF

d_call: TRBD1
v_call: TRBV5-1
clone_size: NA
j_call: TRBJ2-5
cdr3_nt: TGTGCCAGCAGCTTAGGAGACAGGGTGTTAGAGACCCAGTACTTC
cdr3_aa: CASSLGDRVLETQYF

d_call: TRBD1
v_call: TRBV19
clone_size: NA
j_call: TRBJ1-2
cdr3_nt: TGTGCCACCCGACAGGGGGCTTCCCCCTTCTATGGCTACACCTTC
cdr3_aa: CATRQGASPFYGYTF

d_call: TRBD1
v_call: TRBV7-9
clone_size: NA
j_call: TRBJ1-2
cdr3_nt: TGTGCCAGCAGCTTACACGGGACAGGGATTCAAGGCTACACCTTC
cdr3_aa: CASSLHGTGIQGYTF

d_call: NA
v_call: TRBV28
clone_size: NA
j_call: TRBJ2-5
cdr3_nt: TGTGCCAGCAGTTTAGGCCAGGGTATAATGAAGACCCAGTACTTC
cdr3_aa: CASSLGQGIMKTQYF

d_call: NA
v_call: TRBV9
clone_size: NA
j_call: TRBJ2-1
cdr3_nt: TGTGCCAGCAGCGTAAGCTGGGAGAGGAATGAGCAGTTCTTC
cdr3_aa: CASSVSWERNEQFF

d_call: NA
v_call: TRBV5-8
clone_size: once
j_call: TRBJ1-2
cdr3_nt: TGTGCCAGCAGCTTCGGACAGCGAACCTATGGCTACACCTTC
cdr3_aa: CASSFGQRTYGYTF

d_call: TRBD2
v_call: TRBV7-3
clone_size: NA
j_call: TRBJ2-1
cdr3_nt: TGTGCCAGCAGCTTAACGTTGGTTAGGCGGGAGGGGATTTTGGATGAGCAGTTCTTC
cdr3_aa: CASSLTLVRREGILDEQFF

d_call: NA
v_call: TRBV7-2
clone_size: NA
j_call: TRBJ2-3
cdr3_nt: TGTGCCAGCAGCTCGAGGGATACGCAGTATTTT
cdr3_aa: CASSSRDTQYF

d_call: NA
v_call: TRBV2
clone_size: NA
j_call: TRBJ1-5
cdr3_nt: TGTGCCAGCAGTGAAGGGGGCGAGCCCCAGCATTTT
cdr3_aa: CASSEGGEPQHF

d_call: NA
v_call: TRBV29-1
clone_size: NA
j_call: TRBJ2-1
cdr3_nt: TGCAGCGCAGCGAAACAGGGTGCGGCGGACAATGAGCAGTTCTTC
cdr3_aa: CSAAKQGAADNEQFF

d_call: NA
v_call: TRBV6-2/TRBV6-3
clone_size: once
j_call: TRBJ1-6
cdr3_nt: TGTGCCAGCAGTTCCCAGCGGGGACCTTATTCACCCCTCCACTTT
cdr3_aa: CASSSQRGPYSPLHF

d_call: NA
v_call: TRBV2
clone_size: once
j_call: TRBJ2-3
cdr3_nt: TGTGCCAGCAGTGATGGTAACCCAGGTTGGGATACGCAGTATTTT
cdr3_aa: CASSDGNPGWDTQYF

d_call: NA
v_call: TRBV6-5
clone_size: NA
j_call: TRBJ2-1
cdr3_nt: TGTGCCAGCAGCAGGGGCGAATTTAATGAGCAGTTCTTC
cdr3_aa: CASSRGEFNEQFF

d_call: NA
v_call: TRBV7-9
clone_size: NA
j_call: TRBJ1-4
cdr3_nt: TGTGCCAGCAGCTTGGGGCTGACAGCTAATGAAAAACTGTTTTTT
cdr3_aa: CASSLGLTANEKLFF

d_call: NA
v_call: TRBV10-1
clone_size: NA
j_call: TRBJ1-5
cdr3_nt: TGCGCCAGCAGTGAATCGGGAGCGAATCAGCCCCAGCATTTT
cdr3_aa: CASSESGANQPQHF

d_call: NA
v_call: TRBV10-3
clone_size: NA
j_call: TRBJ2-3
cdr3_nt: TGTGCCATCAGTGAGTCAGCGAACTGGGATACGCAGTATTTT
cdr3_aa: CAISESANWDTQYF

d_call: TRBD1
v_call: TRBV5-4
clone_size: NA
j_call: TRBJ1-1
cdr3_nt: TGTGCCAGCAGCAGACAGGGTAGAGTGAACACTGAAGCTTTCTTT
cdr3_aa: CASSRQGRVNTEAFF

d_call: TRBD1
v_call: TRBV6-5
clone_size: NA
j_call: TRBJ1-4
cdr3_nt: TGTGCCAGCAGTCCCCGGGACAGGGAGGCTGAAAAACTGTTTTTT
cdr3_aa: CASSPRDREAEKLFF

d_call: NA
v_call: TRBV9
clone_size: NA
j_call: TRBJ1-3
cdr3_nt: TGTGCCAGCAGCGCCACCGGGTCGACGGTTGGAAACACCATATATTTT
cdr3_aa: CASSATGSTVGNTIYF

d_call: NA
v_call: TRBV14
clone_size: few
j_call: TRBJ2-1
cdr3_nt: TGTGCCAGCAGCCAAGGGCCCTCGTCGTTGGAGCAGTTCTTC
cdr3_aa: CASSQGPSSLEQFF

d_call: NA
v_call: TRBV2
clone_size: NA
j_call: TRBJ2-3
cdr3_nt: TGTGCCAGCAGTGATACTGGCACAGATACGCAGTATTTT
cdr3_aa: CASSDTGTDTQYF

d_call: NA
v_call: TRBV5-4
clone_size: few
j_call: TRBJ2-6
cdr3_nt: TGTGCCAGCAGCTTGGGGGCCGGGGCCAACGTCCTGACTTTC
cdr3_aa: CASSLGAGANVLTF

d_call: NA
v_call: TRBV24-1
clone_size: NA
j_call: TRBJ1-2
cdr3_nt: TGTGCCACCAGTGACCCAAACAGGAGAACCTACACCTTC
cdr3_aa: CATSDPNRRTYTF

d_call: NA
v_call: TRBV19
clone_size: NA
j_call: TRBJ2-3
cdr3_nt: TGTGCCAGTAGTAACAGAGGTCGAAACAGGGTAAACGATACGCAGTATTTT
cdr3_aa: CASSNRGRNRVNDTQYF

d_call: NA
v_call: TRBV3-1/TRBV3-2
clone_size: NA
j_call: TRBJ1-6
cdr3_nt: TGTGCCAGCAGCCAAGATCTCTCCTATAATTCACCCCTCCACTTT
cdr3_aa: CASSQDLSYNSPLHF

d_call: NA
v_call: TRBV11-3
clone_size: NA
j_call: TRBJ2-6
cdr3_nt: TGTGCCAGCAGCATTCGGAGCTCTGGGGCCAACGTCCTGACTTTC
cdr3_aa: CASSIRSSGANVLTF

d_call: NA
v_call: TRBV6-5
clone_size: NA
j_call: TRBJ1-3
cdr3_nt: TGTGCCAGCAGCCCACGTATCCAGGAGGGGAGCACCATATATTTT
cdr3_aa: CASSPRIQEGSTIYF

d_call: TRBD1
v_call: TRBV7-2
clone_size: NA
j_call: TRBJ1-2
cdr3_nt: TGTGCCCTAGGGACAGGGGGCTCCACCGGCTACACCTTC
cdr3_aa: CALGTGGSTGYTF

d_call: NA
v_call: TRBV5-5
clone_size: once
j_call: TRBJ1-5
cdr3_nt: TGTGCCAGCAGCTTGTGGGCAGACAATCAGCCCCAGCATTTT
cdr3_aa: CASSLWADNQPQHF

d_call: TRBD1
v_call: TRBV5-1
clone_size: NA
j_call: TRBJ1-1
cdr3_nt: TGCGCCAGCAGCTCCGGGACAGGGGGCAGTGGAAATGAAGCTTTCTTT
cdr3_aa: CASSSGTGGSGNEAFF

d_call: NA
v_call: TRBV5-4
clone_size: NA
j_call: TRBJ1-3
cdr3_nt: TGTGCCAGCAGCTCATGGGCGTCTGGAAACACCATATATTTT
cdr3_aa: CASSSWASGNTIYF